This T cell receptor (beta chain) emerged from a study of beta chain features in type 1 diabetes (dated by TCRdb to the late 2010s). As for the study more broadly: No differences in mean age, gender distribution, total cell number or subset yield were found between patients and healthy donors. A total of under 120,000,000 sorted cells were examined across all samples, and RNA yield correlated strongly with the number of cells per subset. The study compared the TCRB repertoires of sorted circulating CD4+ T cell subsets in recently diagnosed type 1 diabetes patients with those in matched healthy donors. Whereas all 30 or so donors provided naive and central memory subsets, regulatory and stem cell-like memory subsets were isolated from just 8 patients and roughly 8 healthy donors. The study at large found these results: Because the HLA sub-analyses included only small numbers of individuals, any influence of HLA type on TCRB rearrangement was left unresolved. Sequencing cDNA rather than genomic DNA could over-represent highly expressing activated cells, although activation and CD3 levels did not differ between groups. The naive, central memory and regulatory TCRB repertoires appeared to resemble one another more closely among patients than among healthy donors. Patients with type 1 diabetes made fewer insertions and deleted more nucleotides at VDJ recombination sites, implying thymic rearrangement abnormalities. Shorter templates might be favored by PCR, yet because patient and control samples were amplified and corrected together, any such skew would affect both groups equally. Type 1 diabetes patients showed a moderate but significant shortening of TCRB CDR3 length in all four CD4+ subsets.

The High Capacity cDNA Reverse Transcription Kit was used to reverse transcribe all of the isolated RNA, meaning that expressed TCRB transcripts were what got sequenced. Deep immunoSEQ sequencing was performed on naive, central memory and regulatory T cell samples, with an average of roughly 3.3 million total reads per sample. Sorted cells were lysed in RLT buffer, and RNA was extracted using DNase-treated RNeasy Micro or Mini kits according to cell number. Each cell subset was processed separately to prevent cross-contamination, with patient and healthy donor samples processed together. The immunoSEQ multiplex PCR was used to amplify TCRB sequences from cDNA, yielding 87-bp fragments that span the CDR3 region. Amplicons were sequenced on the Illumina HiSeq platform. Regarding the original processing steps: Synthetic template baselines were used to correct PCR bias computationally, reads within Hamming distance 2 were collapsed, and singletons that could not be merged were discarded. Reads were aligned to IMGT to assign V, D and J genes, CDR3 length, and insertions or deletions at six rearrangement sites. Clonotype counts were normalized to sorted cell number within each subset before computing true diversity and Gini coefficients with the tcR R package. The overlap coefficient, calculated on TCRB nucleotide sequences, was used to quantify repertoire sharing. Out-of-frame TCRB sequences from naive cells were analyzed to stand in for the pre-selection repertoire. TCRdb took this table from immuneACCESS and kept in-frame rearrangements with V and J called. Such tables lack part of the clones; where checked against another copy, unresolved V genes explain under half of the gap, and the rest is unexplained. V, J and clone size are those of that table, while D and trimming were read from the DNA. For this sample the table gives about 270,000 clones, of which 13% to 15% were detected only once. The biggest ten clones account for over 0.015% of the sample.

This clone was seen a handful of times. It has no known antigen specificity. Base qualities are missing; no much larger clone stands one base away. From each donor, a single peripheral blood sample of 100 to 150 mL on average was drawn into heparinised tubes. Naive, central memory, regulatory and stem cell-like memory CD4+ T cells were sorted on a BD FACSAria II using a panel including CD45RO, CCR7, CD25, CD127, CD95 and CD27. All sorted populations exceeded 98% purity. Right away, PBMCs were isolated by Lymphoprep density gradient centrifugation and were stained directly, with no culture step. Samples were stained and sorted in pairs, with one healthy donor and one patient per experiment, so that batch effects were minimized. V was cut back by 9 bases and J by 4 bases, leaving a gap of 13 bases between them. Via the germline V gene (reference sequence), CDR1 is LNHDA and CDR2 SQIVND. The CDR3 runs 13 residues from the cysteine to the phenylalanine. CDR3 DNA is the only sequence kept; it has 39 bases, read in frame from the first base.

This sequence was found in a man under 40 with type 1 diabetes. Specimen: naive CD4+ T cells from blood. In the paper's terms, the cell subset or site label means: true naive CD4+ T cells. The chain is made from TRBV19 and TRBJ2-1; the D segment could be TRBD2, given 6 matching bases. The CDR3 region reads CASRDSLYNEQFF. The sequence in DNA is TGTGCCAGCCGGGACTCCCTTTACAATGAGCAGTTCTTC.